The source of this T cell receptor beta chain is a study of vaccination effects on CD4 cells after COVID-19. Study details: Two convalescent donors provided samples 16 days and one week before vaccination.

Libraries were prepared by immunoSEQ multiplex PCR; TCRdb keeps only in-frame clonotypes and omits some of them. The sample lists under 60,000 clones, 75% to 85% seen once, with over 5% in the top ten. Notes on the study in general: After vaccination, at late timepoints, clones induced by infection and by vaccine contracted markedly.

With the ViraFEST assay, the study expanded antigen-specific CD4+ T cells using viral peptide pools, then sequenced them. At the end of 10 days of culture, CD4+ T cells were isolated. Between March and December 2020, the person had a SARS-CoV-2 infection that PCR confirmed. For the negative control culture, a pool of HIV-1 Nef peptides was used. Half of the medium was exchanged for IL-2 medium on both days 3 and 7. Note on this clone: Its target is not known.

The receptor was isolated from a human donor who had a prior SARS-CoV-2 infection. Material: CD4+ T cells from PBMCs cultured with HIV peptides, obtained before COVID-19 vaccination. Subset meaning: HIV-1 Nef peptide pool negative control/reference culture.

CDR3 nucleotide sequence: TGTGCCAGCCGAAGTGAATTCTGGAAGGGGTCGGGCACTGAAGCTTTCTTT. Its protein is CASRSEFWKGSGTEAFF. The J gene is TRBJ1-1, the V gene TRBV2, with D perhaps TRBD1 (5 bases). Germline values: CDR1 SNHLY, CDR2 FYNNEI. Trimming stripped 8 bases from V and 4 bases from J, with 26 bases between. The CDR3 runs 17 residues.